This T cell receptor (beta chain) stems from a study of T-cell reconstitution after alpha-beta-depleted transplantation in children. The library targeted TCRbeta and was prepared with unique molecular identifiers. Via MiXCR, TCRdb re-called the PCR reads, giving one row per CDR3 protein. The sample includes about 610,000 distinct CDR3 sequences, roughly a tenth of them seen just once. Trimming took 7 bases from V and 1 from J; bases not matched to a gene: 7. This CDR3 is 14 amino acids long. The germline V gene encodes CDR1 SQVTM and CDR2 ANQGSEA. Sequenced here: PBMCs from the stem cell graft donor, sampled from the stem cell graft. This sequence originates from a human donor who donated a stem cell graft to a child with acute myeloid leukemia. This sequence joins TRBV29-1 and TRBJ2-5; 9 bases match TRBD1. Here the CDR3 reads CSARTGEGQETQYF. The DNA of the CDR3 is TGCAGCGCCAGGACAGGGGAGGGCCAAGAGACCCAGTACTTC.